This TCR beta chain originates from a study of cytomegalovirus exposure and HLA in healthy donors. Study-wide results and limits: Whilst most TCR sequences proved rare, a subset of public TCRs occurred across many donors.

Method: immunoSEQ multiplex PCR; TCRdb's copy keeps in-frame clones and lacks some. The sample consists of approximately 120,000 clones, roughly 95% of them appearing once. Germline values: CDR1 GTSNPN, CDR2 SVGIG (reference sequence). V lost 5 bases to trimming and J lost 2 bases; unmatched junction nucleotides: 3. The CDR3 runs to 14 residues. Comment on this clone: Its cognate antigen is unknown.

The validation cohort, a group of around 130 subjects, included the donors and was separate from the roughly 670-subject first cohort. The TCR was taken from a man aged 18 to 29 in good health and CMV-seronegative. The chain employs TRBV30 and TRBJ2-7; the match to TRBD2 covers 13 bases. Sequenced sample: PBMCs. CDR3 nucleotides: TGTGCCTGGGGACTAGCGGGAGTGCCCTACGAGCAGTACTTC. It translates to CAWGLAGVPYEQYF.